This T cell receptor beta chain is from a study of CD8 T cells in Susac syndrome. Study information: Blood was drawn from Susac syndrome patients while they were therapy-naive, on corticosteroids, or on intravenous immunoglobulin alone.

Germline V lookup: CDR1 SEHNR, CDR2 FQNEAQ (reference sequence). V lost 3 bases and J lost 1, with 9 bases in between. The CDR3 is 14 amino acids. Random hexamers were used to reverse transcribe the RNA input (about 0.45 to 1 ug). TCRdb ran MiXCR on the immunoSEQ multiplex PCR reads and lists one entry per CDR3 protein. The sample records around 80,000 distinct CDR3 sequences, roughly 94% being singletons. The chain employs TRBV7-9 and TRBJ2-5; D gene ambiguous. The material sequenced was CD8+ T cells from PBMCs. The origin of this receptor is a human donor with Susac syndrome. Here the CDR3 DNA reads TGTGCCAGCAGCTTCCCCGACACCCAAGAGACCCAGTACTTC. Amino acid sequence: CASSFPDTQETQYF.